The entry below gives a single T cell receptor beta chain sequence along with its context. The sample originates from a study of blood T cell repertoires in COVID-19. Trimming took off 10 bases at V and 0 bases at J, with 18 bases between the two ends. This CDR3 is built from 15 residues. How the authors handled the data: Counts of nucleated cells, estimated from reference gene primer amplification, were obtained. Sequencing used immunoSEQ multiplex PCR; TCRdb keeps in-frame clones, though not all of them. From that table come the V and J calls and clone size; the DNA was used to work out D and trimming. The sample records about 370,000 clones, 80% to 90% being singletons.

This chain links TRBV5-3 with TRBJ2-3; TRBD2 is a possible D gene (5 bases). TRBV5-3 is annotated as an ORF whose role is uncertain. The TCR comes from a woman in her twenties or thirties with COVID-19, enrolled during active disease. The sequencing sample was made of peripheral blood. The CDR3: CAPTTRRASTDTQYF. CDR3 in DNA: TGTGCCCCGACGACCCGGCGGGCTAGCACAGATACGCAGTATTTT.